This section outlines one T cell receptor beta chain sequence together with its context. This receptor's antigen is unknown. Per-nucleotide qualities are absent, and no much larger clonotype sits a single base away. The CDR3 regions of human TCRbeta chains were analyzed by immunosequencing. For the original study's pipeline: Repertoire TCRs were matched against a reference library of SARS-CoV-2-specific TCRs generated with the MIRA antigen-specificity platform. Breadth was defined as the fraction of unique TCRs that were SARS-CoV-2-associated, and depth was defined as the fraction of total T cells that were SARS-CoV-2-associated. Using the MIRA data, each spike-specific TCR was mapped to the spike region that the TCR reacts to and placed in a CD4 or CD8 class. Log10-transformed breadth and depth values were compared by one-way ANOVA with Sidak's multiple comparisons tests. TCRdb took over this immuneACCESS table, retaining in-frame rearrangements with V and J assigned. Such tables are incomplete; in checked studies, under half of the missing clones stem from an unresolved V gene, and the remainder is unexplained. V, J and clone size were drawn from that table, and D and trimming were deduced from the DNA. Present in this sample are 95,000 to 100,000 clones, approximately 90% of which were seen just once. Of the sample, 1.3% falls within the top ten clones.

The meaning of the sample's time point label: baseline before first vaccination. Samples from vaccinated people were obtained from the UK trials COV001 and COV002, which included a single-blind randomized controlled phase 2/3 trial of AZD1222 (ChAdOx1 nCoV-19) in healthy adults. Trial participant PBMC samples were collected at day 0 and day 28 after the second dose for TCRbeta chain sequencing. The data are from a study of T cell responses to AZD1222 COVID-19 vaccine (dated by TCRdb to the early 2020s). Concerning the study at large: AZD1222 recipients with second doses at about 4 weeks or about 12 weeks were pooled, because spike-specific TCR depth and breadth did not differ between schedules. TCR sequencing covered 233 trial participants: some 210 given two doses of AZD1222 and 26 given two doses of MenACWY control vaccine. Enrollment into the trials was organized by age into subgroups of 18-55, 56-69 and 70-plus years, and those subgroups contained roughly 150, 30 and 60 TCR-sequenced participants, respectively.

Beyond this particular receptor, the publication reports: Epitopes outside the regions mutated in the B.1.351 and B.1.1.7 variants were reportedly recognized by nearly half of the unique spike-specific TCRs. Because no day 14 peak-response samples were available, the repertoires could be characterized only after the peak T cell response. In the small 56-69-year group, the increase in depth fell short of significance, most likely because of low power. Conclusions about previously exposed vaccinees are limited because only a handful of AZD1222 recipients were SARS-CoV-2 seropositive at baseline. CD4 TCRs associated with the vaccine covered the entire spike protein, and the dominant responses were in regions 160-218 and 743-854. Spike-specific TCR breadth and depth rose significantly after two AZD1222 doses compared with day 0 and with MenACWY recipients. Most participants were white British and females outnumbered males, and the authors suggested that clonal diversity may have been underestimated.

V loses 2 bases of germline sequence and J loses 2 bases, and the interval between the two ends is 12 bases. The CDR3 contains 15 residues, cysteine and phenylalanine counted. The retained sequence is limited to the CDR3, 45 bases, with the frame set at the first base. As encoded in the germline V gene (reference sequence), CDR1 is MNHNY while CDR2 is SVGAGI. Recombination linked TRBV6-6 to TRBJ1-2, and the D gene may be TRBD1, 6 bases matching. The clonotype originates from an adult in good health. The input for sequencing was peripheral blood, taken on day 0 of AZD1222 vaccination. Here is the DNA: TGTGCCAGCAGTTACACCGGGACAATCAACTATGGCTACACCTTC. It codes for CASSYTGTINYGYTF.